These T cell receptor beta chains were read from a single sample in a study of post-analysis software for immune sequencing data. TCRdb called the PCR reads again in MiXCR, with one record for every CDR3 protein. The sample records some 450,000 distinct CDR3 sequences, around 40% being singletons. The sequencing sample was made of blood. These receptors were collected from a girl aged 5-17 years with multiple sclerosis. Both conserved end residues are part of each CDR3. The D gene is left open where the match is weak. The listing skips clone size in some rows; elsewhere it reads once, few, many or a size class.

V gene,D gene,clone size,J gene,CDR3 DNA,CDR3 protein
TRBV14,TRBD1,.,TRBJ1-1,TGTGCCAGCATTAAGACAGGGGGAGGAACTGAAGCTTTCTTT,CASIKTGGGTEAFF
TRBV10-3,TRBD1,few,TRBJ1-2,TGTGCCATCAGTGCCGGGAGGGGAGGGGGCGACTATGGCTACACCTTC,CAISAGRGGGDYGYTF
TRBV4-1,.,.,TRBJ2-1,TGCGCCAGCAGCCCCCCATGGGGAGATGAGCAGTTCTTC,CASSPPWGDEQFF
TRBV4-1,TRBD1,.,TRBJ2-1,TGCGCCAGCAGCCAAGATCTAGGGGGCGGGGAGCAGTTCTTC,CASSQDLGGGEQFF
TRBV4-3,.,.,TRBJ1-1,TGCGCCAGCAGCGGCAGTGGGGGGCAGGCGAACACTGAAGCTTTCTTT,CASSGSGGQANTEAFF
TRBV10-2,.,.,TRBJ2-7,TGCGCCAGCAGTGATAGGGCCCCCTACGAGCAGTACTTC,CASSDRAPYEQYF
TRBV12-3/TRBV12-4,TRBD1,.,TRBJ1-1,TGTGCCAGCAAGTCTACAGGGGGCACTGAAGCTTTCTTT,CASKSTGGTEAFF
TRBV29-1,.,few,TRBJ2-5,TGCAGCGCAGGTGAAGGCCAAGAGACCCAGTACTTC,CSAGEGQETQYF
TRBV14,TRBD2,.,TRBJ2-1,TGTGCCAGCAGCCTCCTAGCGGGAGGGAAAGAGCAGTTCTTC,CASSLLAGGKEQFF
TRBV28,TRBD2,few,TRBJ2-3,TGTGCCAGCATACCAGCGGGAGGCCCAGATACGCAGTATTTT,CASIPAGGPDTQYF
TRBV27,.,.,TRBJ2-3,TGTGCCAGCAGTTCATATGACGGATTCACAGATACGCAGTATTTT,CASSSYDGFTDTQYF
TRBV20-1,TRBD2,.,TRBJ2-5,TGCAGTGCTAGAGTGACTAGCGGGGTACAGACCCAGTACTTC,CSARVTSGVQTQYF
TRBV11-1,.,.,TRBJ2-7,TGTGCCAGCAGCTCGGACCCGACGGAGAGTACCCAGTACTTC,CASSSDPTESTQYF
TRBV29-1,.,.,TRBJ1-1,TGCAGCGTTGAAGGTACAGTCTTGGGAGCTTTCTTT,CSVEGTVLGAFF
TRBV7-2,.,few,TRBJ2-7,TGTGCCAGCAGCTCTATAAGGGTTTACGAGCAGTACTTC,CASSSIRVYEQYF
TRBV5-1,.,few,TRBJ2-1,TGCGCCAGCAGCGAGTTATGGGGGAGAACCGGCAATGAGCAGTTCTTC,CASSELWGRTGNEQFF
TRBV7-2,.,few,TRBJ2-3,TGTGCCAGCAGCTCCTACAGGGAGGATACGCAGTATTTT,CASSSYREDTQYF
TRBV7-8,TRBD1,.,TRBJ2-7,TGTGCCAGCAGCTTAAAATCAGGGACAGTCTACGAGCAGTACTTC,CASSLKSGTVYEQYF
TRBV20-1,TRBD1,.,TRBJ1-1,TGCAGTGCTAGGACAGGGGGCGCGGACACTGAAGCTTTCTTT,CSARTGGADTEAFF
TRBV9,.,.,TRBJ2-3,TGTGCCAGCACTTCTCGGGGAGGCACAGATACGCAGTATTTT,CASTSRGGTDTQYF
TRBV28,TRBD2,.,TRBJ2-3,TGTGCCAGCGGATCGATGGGGGGGGGCACAGATACGCAGTATTTT,CASGSMGGGTDTQYF
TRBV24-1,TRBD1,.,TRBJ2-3,TGTGCCACCAGTGGGGGACAGGGGGCGCGGGGGGTCACAGATACGCAGTATTTT,CATSGGQGARGVTDTQYF
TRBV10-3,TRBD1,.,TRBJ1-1,TGTGCCTCCCGGCCCGGGACAGGTCGGACTGAAGCTTTCTTT,CASRPGTGRTEAFF
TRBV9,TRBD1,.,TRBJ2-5,TGTGCCAGCAGCGTAGCGGTAGGGGACAGTCTCCAAGAGACCCAGTACTTC,CASSVAVGDSLQETQYF
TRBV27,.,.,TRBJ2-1,TGTGCCAGCAGTTTATCCTACCCCAGCTCCTACAATGAGCAGTTCTTC,CASSLSYPSSYNEQFF
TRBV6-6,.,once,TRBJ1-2,TGTGCCAGCAGTTACTCGCAAATCGAGCTGGACACCTATGGCTACACCTTC,CASSYSQIELDTYGYTF
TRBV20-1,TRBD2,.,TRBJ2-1,TGCAGTGCTAGCCGGGAGGGGCCAGGCAATGAGCAGTTCTTC,CSASREGPGNEQFF